Here is one TCR beta chain with its context. Its specificity is unknown. The study's findings and limits: Larger-cohort validation covered only one TCR beta V-J rearrangement. Greatest tumor Treg TCR overlap was with tumor naive CD4+ cells.

TCRdb re-called the 5' RACE reads through MiXCR, storing one row per CDR3 protein. The table lists 60,000 to 65,000 distinct CDR3 sequences, about 20% of them singletons. The CDR3 sequence is 14 residues long. The germline V gene encodes CDR1 SNHLY and CDR2 FYNNEI. Trimming at V came to 7 bases and at J to 8 bases, leaving 8 bases not matched to a gene. The sample taken for sequencing was memory CD4+ T cells sorted from a lymph node. The subset denotes: memory CD4+ T cells, CD4+CD45RO+CD25-. This receptor was taken from a female donor with breast cancer. This chain joins TRBV2 and TRBJ1-4; TRBD1 aligns across 9 bases. The CDR3 coding sequence is TGTGCCAGCAAGAGGGGACAGGGACAGGAAAAACTGTTTTTT. This encodes CASKRGQGQEKLFF.